This TCR beta chain originates from a study of cytomegalovirus exposure and HLA in healthy donors. With regard to this clone: The antigen is undetermined.

Germline V gives CDR1 MGHRA, CDR2 YSYEKL. V dropped 0 bases and J dropped 0 bases, with 15 bases sitting between them. The length of the CDR3 is 18 residues. Study conclusions and caveats: Altogether, 164 TCR beta chains were recorded as cytomegalovirus-associated. Sequencing likely generated an artifact that appeared as a cluster of highly shared sequence variants. No immune exposure information besides CMV serostatus was available.

The study ran its PCR with 60 Vbeta and 13 Jbeta primers. Profiling relied on immunoSEQ multiplex PCR, and the TCRdb table lists in-frame clones only, not all of them. This sample yields more than 85,000 clones, of which under 85% are seen a single time; approximately 2% belongs to the top ten. The sample was PBMCs. This sequence was found in a boy aged 10-17 years in good health and CMV-seronegative. The rearrangement uses TRBV4-1 and TRBJ1-5; unclear D gene. Written as DNA, the CDR3 is TGCGCCAGCAGCCAAGATTCCCTACGCACGAATAGCAATCAGCCCCAGCATTTT. Residues: CASSQDSLRTNSNQPQHF.